This T cell receptor beta chain was retrieved from a study of cytomegalovirus exposure and HLA in healthy donors. Study outcomes and limitations: A later analysis showed TCR association rates differing by HLA locus, peaking at DRB1 and lowest at HLA-C. Reportedly, diagnosis of cytomegalovirus status by the classifier showed high specificity and sensitivity. HLA alleles were associated with around 17,000 TCR beta sequences in a later analysis at 0.05 false discovery rate.

The primer mix had 60 Vbeta and 13 Jbeta primers. TCRdb keeps only in-frame clones here, not all; method: immunoSEQ multiplex PCR. Its listing shows around 33,000 clones. The ends were cut back, 1 base at V and 3 bases at J, with 7 bases in the middle. The CDR3 has 14 residues. Germline V lookup: CDR1 MNHEY, CDR2 SVGAGI. A remark on this clone: Its antigen is still unknown.

This TCR came from a man aged 40-50 years in good health and CMV-seronegative. Material: PBMCs. V and J are TRBV6-5 and TRBJ1-3; D unclear. In DNA, the CDR3 is TGTGCCAGCAGTTACTTAGCGGATGGAAACACCATATATTTT. Protein product: CASSYLADGNTIYF.